This TCR beta chain was profiled in a study of vaccination and CD4 T cells after COVID-19. Study-level points and caveats: Early post-infection timepoints were not included, and relatively few convalescent patients were studied.

TCRdb independently ran MiXCR on the PCR reads; one entry per CDR3 protein. This sample yields around 26,000 distinct CDR3 sequences, of which 50% to 65% are seen a single time; more than 5% belongs to the top ten. Described time point: late sampling 161 to 241 days after vaccination in three convalescent patients. Notes on this clonotype: Antigen specificity is unknown.

The clonotype comes from a human donor who had recovered from COVID-19. The sequencing used CD4+ T cells from blood, collected about 7 months after SARS-CoV-2 vaccination.

The CDR3 DNA reads as TGTGCCACCAGGGCCGACGGTACCGGGGAGCTGTTTTTT. Protein product: CATRADGTGELFF. This chain joins TRBV24-1 and TRBJ2-2; D is unresolved. V was cut by 7 bases and J by 5 bases, with 10 bases left in between. CDR1 and CDR2 from the germline V gene are KGHDR and SFDVKD. The CDR3 runs 13 residues.